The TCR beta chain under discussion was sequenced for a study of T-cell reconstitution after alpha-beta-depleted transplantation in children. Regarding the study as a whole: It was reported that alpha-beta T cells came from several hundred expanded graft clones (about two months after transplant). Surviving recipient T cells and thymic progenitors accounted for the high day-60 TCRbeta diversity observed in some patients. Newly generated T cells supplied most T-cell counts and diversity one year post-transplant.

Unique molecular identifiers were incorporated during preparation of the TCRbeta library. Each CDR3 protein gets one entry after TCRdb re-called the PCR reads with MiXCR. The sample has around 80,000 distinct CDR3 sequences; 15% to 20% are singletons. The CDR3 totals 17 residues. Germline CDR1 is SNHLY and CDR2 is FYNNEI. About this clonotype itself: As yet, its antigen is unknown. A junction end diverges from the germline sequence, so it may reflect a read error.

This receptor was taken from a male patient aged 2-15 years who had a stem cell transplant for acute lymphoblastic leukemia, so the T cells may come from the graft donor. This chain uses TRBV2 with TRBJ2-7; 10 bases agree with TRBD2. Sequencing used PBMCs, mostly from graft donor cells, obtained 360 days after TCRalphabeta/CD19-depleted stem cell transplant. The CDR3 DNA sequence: TGTGCCATCAGTTTTCCCAGTAGCGGGGGGTTCTCCTACGAGCAGTACTTC. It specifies CAISFPSSGGFSYEQYF.